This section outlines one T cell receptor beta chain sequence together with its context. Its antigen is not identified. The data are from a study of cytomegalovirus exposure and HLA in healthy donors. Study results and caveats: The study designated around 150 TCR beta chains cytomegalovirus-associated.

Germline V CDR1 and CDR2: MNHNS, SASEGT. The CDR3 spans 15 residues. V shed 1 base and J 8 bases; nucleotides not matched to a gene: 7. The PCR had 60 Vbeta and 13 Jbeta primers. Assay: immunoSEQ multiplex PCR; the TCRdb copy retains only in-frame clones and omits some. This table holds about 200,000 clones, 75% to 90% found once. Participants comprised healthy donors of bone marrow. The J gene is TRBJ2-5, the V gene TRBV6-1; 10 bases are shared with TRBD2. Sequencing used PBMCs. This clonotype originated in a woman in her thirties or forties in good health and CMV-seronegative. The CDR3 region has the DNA TGTGCCAGCAGTGAAGAAGCAACTAGCGGGATTACCCAGTACTTC. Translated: CASSEEATSGITQYF.